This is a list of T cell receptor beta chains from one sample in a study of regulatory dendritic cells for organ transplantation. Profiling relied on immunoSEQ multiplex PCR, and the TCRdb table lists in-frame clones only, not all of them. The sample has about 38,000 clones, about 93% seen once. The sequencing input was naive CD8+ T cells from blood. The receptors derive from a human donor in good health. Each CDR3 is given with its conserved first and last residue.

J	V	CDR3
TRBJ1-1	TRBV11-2	CASSFRGTEAFF
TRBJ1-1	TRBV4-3	CASSLSAGHPNTEAFF
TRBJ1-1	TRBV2	CASSDRGQF
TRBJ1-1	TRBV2	CASSERGTNTEAFF
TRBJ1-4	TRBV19	CASSSDREGEKLFF
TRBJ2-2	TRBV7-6	CASSFRSGGSAGELFF
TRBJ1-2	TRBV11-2	CAIERSGLYYGYTF
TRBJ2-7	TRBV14	CASSQARVYEQYF
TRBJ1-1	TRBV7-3	CASRGLDTEAFF
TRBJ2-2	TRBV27	CASTWGDTGELFF
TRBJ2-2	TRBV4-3	CASSPRTGGPTNTGELFF
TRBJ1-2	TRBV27	CASSRGTPGGYTF
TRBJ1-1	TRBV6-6	CASSYLAGEAFF